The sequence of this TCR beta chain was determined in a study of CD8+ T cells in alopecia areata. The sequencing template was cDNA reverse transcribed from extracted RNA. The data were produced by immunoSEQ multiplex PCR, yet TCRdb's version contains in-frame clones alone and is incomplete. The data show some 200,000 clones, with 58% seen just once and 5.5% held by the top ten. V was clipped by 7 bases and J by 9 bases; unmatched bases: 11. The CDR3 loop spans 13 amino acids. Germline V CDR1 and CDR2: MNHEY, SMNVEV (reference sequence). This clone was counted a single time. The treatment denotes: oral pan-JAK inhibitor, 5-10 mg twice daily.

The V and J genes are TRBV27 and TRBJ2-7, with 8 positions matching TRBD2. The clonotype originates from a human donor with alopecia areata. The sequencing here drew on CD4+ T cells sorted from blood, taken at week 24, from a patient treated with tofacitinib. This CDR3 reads CASIRASGLVQYF. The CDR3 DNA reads TGTGCCAGCATCAGGGCTAGCGGGTTAGTGCAGTACTTC.